The 2 T cell receptor beta chains below all came from one sample that was sequenced in a study of regulatory T cells in long-lasting Graves disease (dated by TCRdb to about 2021). The library was produced with multiplex PCR. TCRdb shows the sequencer as Illumina HiSeq 4000. CDR3 regions were amplified by Arm-PCR with iRepertoire HTBI primers to construct TCR beta libraries. TCRdb reprocessed the public reads (quality trimming at Q25 with fastp, clone calling with MiXCR) and kept in-frame beta chains. Entries that share a CDR3 protein sequence are merged under the most common genes and DNA. Recorded for this sample are some 420,000 distinct CDR3 sequences; 20% to 25% of them occurred a single time. Jointly, the top ten make up roughly 13% of the sample. The time point label for this specimen denotes: persistent/refractory GD, antithyroid drugs over 5 years with positive TRAb. For both TCR sequencing and RNA sequencing, RNA was extracted from PBMCs using TRIzol.

Sequenced material: peripheral blood mononuclear cells (PBMCs), taken when the disease was refractory, from a patient treated with antithyroid drugs. The receptors were sampled from a female donor with Graves disease.

The chain carries TRBV10-3 and TRBJ1-2, with 8 nucleotides matching TRBD1. This CDR3 is built from 15 residues. Trimming cost V 8 bases and J 4 bases; bases outside gene matches: 12. Looked up from germline, CDR1 is ENHRY and CDR2 is SYGVKD. The CDR3 sequence: CAISERTGIPYGYTF. CDR3 in DNA: TGTGCCATCTCCGAACGGACAGGGATACCCTATGGCTACACCTTC.

This chain links TRBV5-1 with TRBJ2-7; D gene ambiguous. V lost 6 bases to trimming and J lost 0 bases, with 13 bases between them. The CDR3 contains 14 residues. Germline assignment: CDR1 SGHRS and CDR2 YFSETQ. CDR3 DNA: TGCGCCAGCAAGATCCCGACAAGCTCCTACGAGCAGTACTTC. Translation gives CASKIPTSSYEQYF.